These 16 T cell receptor beta chains share one sample of origin, sequenced in a study of T cell responses to AZD1222 COVID-19 vaccine. Repertoires were generated with immunoSEQ multiplex PCR, while TCRdb's copy carries only in-frame clones and drops some. The sample includes around 110,000 clones, about 89% of them seen just once. Sample: peripheral blood, taken on day 0 of AZD1222 vaccination. The source of these receptors is an adult in good health.

The chain carries TRBV19 and TRBJ2-7; D remains unclear. Trimming pared 3 bases from V and 1 base from J, leaving 13 bases between. The CDR3 loop spans 15 amino acids. Germline CDR1 LNHDA, CDR2 SQIVND (reference sequence). The CDR3 nucleotides read TGTGCCAGTAGTATTTTGGCGACCGCGTCCTACGAGCAGTACTTC. This translates into CASSILATASYEQYF.

J is TRBJ1-1 and V is TRBV12-3 or TRBV12-4; 7 bases align to TRBD1. V dropped 4 bases and J dropped 10; count of bases not matched to a gene: 9. The CDR3 is 13 amino acids. CDR3 amino acids: CASSWRTGLTAFF. CDR3 nucleotides: TGTGCCAGCAGTTGGAGGACAGGCTTGACAGCTTTCTTT.

This sequence joins TRBV5-1 and TRBJ1-4; D may be TRBD1 (6 bases). Per the germline V gene, CDR1 is SGHRS and CDR2 is YFSETQ. CDR3 length: 13 residues. The V gene lost 4 bases and the J gene lost 17 bases, with 21 bases spanning the gap. The CDR3 loop is CASSLLHRVNFFF. CDR3 DNA sequence: TGCGCCAGCAGCCTATTACACAGGGTCAACTTTTTTTTT.

This chain joins TRBV3-1 (or the pseudogene TRBV3-2) and TRBJ2-7; D remains ambiguous. V lost 0 bases, J lost 7 bases, and 7 bases lay in between. CDR3 length: 12 amino acids. Germline V gives CDR1 LGHDT, CDR2 YNNKEL (reference sequence). This chain's CDR3 is CASSQEAREQYF. The CDR3 DNA follows: TGTGCCAGCAGCCAAGAGGCGAGAGAGCAGTACTTC.

V is TRBV29-1 and J is TRBJ1-2; D possibly corresponds to TRBD1 (6 bases). Per the germline V gene, CDR1 is SQVTM and CDR2 is ANQGSEA. Trimming stripped 1 base from V and 6 bases from J, with 18 bases between. The CDR3 is 15 residues long. The CDR3, as DNA: TGCAGCGTTGAAGTAAATCGAATAGGGGGGCATGGCTACACCTTC. The encoded protein is CSVEVNRIGGHGYTF.

The table lists this clone with a few counts. The chain employs TRBV19 and TRBJ2-7; 9 nucleotides match TRBD1. This CDR3 is built from 15 residues. CDR1 and CDR2 (germline): LNHDA, SQIVND (reference sequence). With 6 bases clipped from V and 4 bases from J, the junction kept 10 bases outside the gene matches. CDR3 in DNA: TGTGCCAGTAGCCCTTGGGGGACAGGGATATACGAGCAGTACTTC. Translation gives CASSPWGTGIYEQYF.

The J gene is TRBJ2-7, the V gene TRBV7-2; D unclear. Trimming pared 8 bases from V and 6 bases from J, leaving 11 bases between. The CDR3 length is 11 residues. CDR1 is SGHTA, CDR2 FQGNSA, per germline. In nucleotides, the CDR3 is TGTGCCAGCGCTTCTGGTGGCGAGCAGTACTTC. Translating it yields CASASGGEQYF.

The V and J genes are TRBV28 and TRBJ1-2; a possible D gene is TRBD1 (5 bases). The V and J ends lost 2 bases and 0 bases respectively, with 7 bases between them. This CDR3 contains 14 residues. In germline, CDR1 is MDHEN, CDR2 SYDVKM. CDR3 loop: CASSLAGSNYGYTF. In DNA, the CDR3 is TGTGCCAGCAGTTTAGCAGGGTCTAACTATGGCTACACCTTC.

This clone was detected once. The chain uses TRBV18 and TRBJ2-3; no definite D call. Germline CDR1 KGHSH, CDR2 LQKENI. V was trimmed by 3 bases and J by 7 bases, leaving 5 bases between them. The CDR3 covers 11 residues. CDR3 protein: CASSPTNTQYF. The CDR3 nucleotides are TGTGCCAGCTCACCCACGAATACGCAGTATTTT.

This clone has a handful of counts. The genes are TRBV19 and TRBJ2-1; D remains ambiguous. The V end was cut by 9 bases, the J end by 0 bases, with 9 bases between. Per the germline V gene, CDR1 is LNHDA and CDR2 is SQIVND (reference sequence). CDR3 length: 13 residues. The CDR3 sequence is CASSTVSYNEQFF. The CDR3 nucleotides read TGTGCCAGCTCGACGGTCTCCTACAATGAGCAGTTCTTC.

The V gene is TRBV18, the J gene TRBJ1-6; no clear D. V was cut by 5 bases and J by 0 bases, with 8 bases left in between. The CDR3 length is 15 residues. Germline assignment: CDR1 KGHSH and CDR2 LQKENI. The CDR3 nucleotides are TGTGCCAGCTCATCCGAGGGCTCCTATAATTCACCCCTCCACTTT. It yields the protein CASSSEGSYNSPLHF.

In DNA form, the CDR3 reads TGCGCCAGCAGCCAAGATAGGATAGCGGGAGGCCCGGGCACAGATACGCAGTATTTT. Protein product: CASSQDRIAGGPGTDTQYF. This rearrangement joins TRBV4-1 to TRBJ2-3, with 10 bases matching TRBD2. J lost 1 base, V lost 0 bases, and 10 bases had no gene match. The CDR3 consists of 19 residues. Germline loops: CDR1 MGHRA, CDR2 YSYEKL.

J is TRBJ2-1 and V is TRBV21-1; the table's D call, TRBD2, was not checked against the DNA. TRBV21-1 constitutes a pseudogene. This CDR3 contains 18 residues. CDR3 bases: TGTGCCAGCAGCATGCGCGGGGAGACTAGCGGGAGCTACAATGAGCAGTTCTTC. The encoded protein is CASSMRGETSGSYNEQFF.

The rearrangement joins TRBV9 to TRBJ2-5; 8 bases line up with TRBD2. This CDR3 contains 16 residues. J was trimmed by 4 bases and V by 0 bases; bases with no gene match: 8. CDR1 SGDLS and CDR2 YYNGEE come from the germline V gene. The CDR3 nucleotides are TGTGCCAGCAGCGTAGTAAGCGGGGGAATCAGAGAGACCCAGTACTTC. It encodes CASSVVSGGIRETQYF.

The chain is built from TRBV18 and TRBJ1-2, with D possibly being TRBD1 (5 bases). Germline CDR1 reads KGHSH; CDR2 reads LQKENI. The CDR3 extends over 14 amino acids. The V gene lost 0 bases and the J gene lost 4 bases, with 9 bases spanning the gap. CDR3 in amino acids: CASSPPGRVYGYTF. For the CDR3, the DNA is TGTGCCAGCTCACCACCGGGCAGGGTCTATGGCTACACCTTC. The full variable domain, with the rest looked up from reference TRBV18 and TRBJ1-2, is NAGVMQNPRHLVRRRGQEARLRCSPMKGHSHVYWYRQLPEEGLKFMVYLQKENIIDESGMPKERFSAEFPKEGPSILRIQQVVRGDSAAYFCASSPPGRVYGYTFGSGTRLTVV.

The V call is TRBV10-3, the J call TRBJ2-1; D is perhaps TRBD2 (6 bases). CDR3 length: 15 residues. Germline CDR1 is ENHRY and CDR2 is SYGVKD. V was trimmed by 11 bases and J by 6 bases, leaving 23 bases between them. CDR3 loop: CASSPRDPSLNEQFF. The DNA of the CDR3 is TGTGCCTCAAGCCCGCGGGACCCAAGTCTCAATGAGCAGTTCTTC.